This TCR beta chain came from a study of T cell responses to AZD1222 COVID-19 vaccine. Notes on the study in general: CD4 TCRs covered the whole spike, strongest at regions 160-218 and 743-854.

A word on this clone: What it recognizes is unknown.

This CDR3 spans 14 amino acids. CDR1 is MNHEY and CDR2 is SVGAGI in the germline V gene. V was pared by 6 bases and J by 3 bases, with 14 bases between. TCRdb's table, derived via immunoSEQ multiplex PCR, lists solely in-frame clones and lacks some. Of tens of thousands of clones listed, 88% are singletons. This chain links TRBV6-5 with TRBJ1-2; unclear D gene. The receptor's source is an adult who received the MenACWY meningococcal vaccine as a control. The material was peripheral blood, obtained 28 days after the second dose of the MenACWY control vaccine. CDR3: CASRPAGWDYGYTF. Written as DNA, the CDR3 is TGTGCCAGCAGGCCCGCGGGGTGGGACTATGGCTACACCTTC.